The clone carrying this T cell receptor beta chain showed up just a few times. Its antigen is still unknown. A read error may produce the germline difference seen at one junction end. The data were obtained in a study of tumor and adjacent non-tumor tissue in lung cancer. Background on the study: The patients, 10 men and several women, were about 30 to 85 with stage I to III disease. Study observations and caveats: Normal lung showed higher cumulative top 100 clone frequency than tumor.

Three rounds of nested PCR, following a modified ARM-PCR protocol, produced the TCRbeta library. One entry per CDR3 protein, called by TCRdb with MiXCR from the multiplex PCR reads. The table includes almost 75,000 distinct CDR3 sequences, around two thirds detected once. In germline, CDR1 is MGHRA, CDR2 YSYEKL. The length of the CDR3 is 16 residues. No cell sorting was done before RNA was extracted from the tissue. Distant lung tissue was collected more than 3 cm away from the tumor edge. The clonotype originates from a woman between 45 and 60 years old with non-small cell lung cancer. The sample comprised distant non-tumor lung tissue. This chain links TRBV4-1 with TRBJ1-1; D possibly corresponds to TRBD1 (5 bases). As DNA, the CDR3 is TGCGCCAGCAGCCAAGATCTCTACAAGGGGAACACTGAAGCCTCCTTT. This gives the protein CASSQDLYKGNTEASF.